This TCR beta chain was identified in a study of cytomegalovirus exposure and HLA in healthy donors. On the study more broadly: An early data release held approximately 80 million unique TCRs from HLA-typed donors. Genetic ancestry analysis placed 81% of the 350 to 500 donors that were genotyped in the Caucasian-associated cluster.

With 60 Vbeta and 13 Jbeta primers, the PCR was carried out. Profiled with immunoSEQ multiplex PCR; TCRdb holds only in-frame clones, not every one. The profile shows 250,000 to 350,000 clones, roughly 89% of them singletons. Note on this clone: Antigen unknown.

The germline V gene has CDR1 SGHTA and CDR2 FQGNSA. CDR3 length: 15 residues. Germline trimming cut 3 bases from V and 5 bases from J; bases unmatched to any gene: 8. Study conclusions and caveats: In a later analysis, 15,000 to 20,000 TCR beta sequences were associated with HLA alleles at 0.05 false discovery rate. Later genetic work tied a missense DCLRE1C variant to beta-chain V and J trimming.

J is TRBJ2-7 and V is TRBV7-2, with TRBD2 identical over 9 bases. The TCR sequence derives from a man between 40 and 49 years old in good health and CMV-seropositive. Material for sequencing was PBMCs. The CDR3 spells CASSFLAGLTHEQYF. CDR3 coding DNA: TGTGCCAGCAGCTTCCTAGCGGGACTGACCCACGAGCAGTACTTC.